This record covers a single TCR beta chain. The data were obtained in a study of blood T cell repertoires in COVID-19. Study background: Spain, Italy and the United States supplied samples that represented acute and convalescent COVID-19. PBMCs, B-cell-depleted T cells, or T cells provided the cDNA or gDNA that made up the material.

Germline V gene sequence: CDR1 SGHTA, CDR2 FQGNSA. The V end was cut by 3 bases, the J end by 1 base, with 12 bases between. This CDR3 contains 15 residues. Ages ranged from 18 to 89 years, with residence in about 23 US areas. Donors in Cohort 3 who had recovered were those with two negative PCRs, healthcare professional clearance, or resolution of their symptoms. Assay: immunoSEQ multiplex PCR; the TCRdb copy retains only in-frame clones and omits some. The data show roughly 200,000 clones, 75% to 85% seen once. The source material was PBMCs or T cells enriched from blood (not recorded which). This chain links TRBV7-2 with TRBJ2-5; D not certain. This TCR was recovered from a man in his forties who had recovered from COVID-19. The CDR3: CASSLMTNLQETQYF. The CDR3 bases are TGTGCCAGCAGCTTGATGACAAACCTCCAAGAGACCCAGTACTTC. The full variable domain, rest sourced from reference TRBV7-2 and TRBJ2-5, is GAGVSQSPSNKVTEKGKDVELRCDPISGHTALYWYRQSLGQGLEFLIYFQGNSAPDKSGLPSDRFSAERTGGSVSTLTIQRTQQEDSAVYLCASSLMTNLQETQYFGPGTRLLVL.